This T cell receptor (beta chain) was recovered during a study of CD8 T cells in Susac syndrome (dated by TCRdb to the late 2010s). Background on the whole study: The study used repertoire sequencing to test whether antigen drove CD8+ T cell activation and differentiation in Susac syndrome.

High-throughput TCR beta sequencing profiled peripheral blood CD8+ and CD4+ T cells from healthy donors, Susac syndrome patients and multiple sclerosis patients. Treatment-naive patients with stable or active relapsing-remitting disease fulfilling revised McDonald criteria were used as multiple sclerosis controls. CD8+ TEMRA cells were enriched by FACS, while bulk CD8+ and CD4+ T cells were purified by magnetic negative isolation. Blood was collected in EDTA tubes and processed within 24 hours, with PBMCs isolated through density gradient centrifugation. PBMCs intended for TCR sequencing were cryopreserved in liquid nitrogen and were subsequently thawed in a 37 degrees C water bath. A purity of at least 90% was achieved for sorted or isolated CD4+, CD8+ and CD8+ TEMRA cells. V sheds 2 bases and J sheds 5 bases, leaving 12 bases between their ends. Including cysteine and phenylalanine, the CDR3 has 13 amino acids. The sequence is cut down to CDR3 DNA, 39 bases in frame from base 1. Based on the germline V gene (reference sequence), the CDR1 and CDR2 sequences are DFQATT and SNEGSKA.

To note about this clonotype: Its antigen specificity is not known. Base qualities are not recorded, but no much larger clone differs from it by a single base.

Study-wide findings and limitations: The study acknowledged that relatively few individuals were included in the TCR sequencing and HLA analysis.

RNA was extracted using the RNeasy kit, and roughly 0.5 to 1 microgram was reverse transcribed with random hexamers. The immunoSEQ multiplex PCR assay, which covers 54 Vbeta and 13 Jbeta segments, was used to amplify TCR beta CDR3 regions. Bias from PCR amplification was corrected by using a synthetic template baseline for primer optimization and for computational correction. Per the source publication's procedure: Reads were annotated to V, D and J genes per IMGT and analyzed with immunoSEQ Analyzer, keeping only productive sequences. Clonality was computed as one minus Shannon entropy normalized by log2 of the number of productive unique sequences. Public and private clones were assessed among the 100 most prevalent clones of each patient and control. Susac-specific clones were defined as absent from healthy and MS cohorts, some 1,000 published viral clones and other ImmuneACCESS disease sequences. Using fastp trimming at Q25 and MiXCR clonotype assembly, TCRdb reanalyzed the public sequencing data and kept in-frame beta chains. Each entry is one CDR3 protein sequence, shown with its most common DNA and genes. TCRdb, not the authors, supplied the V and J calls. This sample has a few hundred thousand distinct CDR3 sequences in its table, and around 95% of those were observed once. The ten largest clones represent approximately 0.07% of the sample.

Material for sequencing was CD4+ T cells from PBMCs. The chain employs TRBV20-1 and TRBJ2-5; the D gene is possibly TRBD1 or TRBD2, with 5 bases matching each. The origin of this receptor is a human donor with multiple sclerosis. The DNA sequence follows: TGCAGTGCTAGACCCCCGGGGCGGGAGACCCAGTACTTC. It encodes CSARPPGRETQYF.